The clone carrying this TCR beta chain was counted ten times or more. Its antigen is still unknown. These data are taken from a study of early T cells in non-severe SARS-CoV-2 infection. With 0 bases removed from V and 7 bases from J, the gap between germline ends came to 4 bases. This CDR3 comprises 13 residues. The germline CDR1 and CDR2 sequences are WSHSY and SAAADI. MiXCR, run by TCRdb on the 5' RACE reads, gives a single entry per CDR3 protein. The sample includes tens of thousands of distinct CDR3 sequences, approximately 12% seen only once; the top ten take approximately 1.1%. Study observations and caveats: VDJdb-based matching was biased toward anti-spike CD8 responses and missed private and CD4 specificities.

Sequenced material: whole blood, taken at baseline. J is TRBJ1-6 and V is TRBV10-2, with D hard to call. This TCR came from an adult who was a healthcare worker with PCR-confirmed SARS-CoV-2 infection or an uninfected control (not recorded which). The donor label of this sample is uncertain. The CDR3 region has the DNA TGCGCCAGCAGTGAGTCGGGGAATTCACCCCTCCACTTT. As protein: CASSESGNSPLHF.